These T cell receptor beta chains were read from a single sample in a study of identifying expanded T cells in peripheral blood. TCRdb's copy holds only in-frame clones and misses some; the assay was immunoSEQ multiplex PCR. This table holds about 100,000 clones, over 70% found once. The sample was blood. The receptors shown here come from a person aged 18 to 75 in good health. The CDR3 runs from the conserved cysteine through the conserved F or W. D genes are given only for firm matches. The size field is filled for only some rows; it gives once, few, many or a size class.

clone_size	d_call	v_call	j_call	cdr3_nt	cdr3_aa
NA	NA	TRBV19	TRBJ2-3	TGTGCCAGTAGTCAGGGTACGGGGCTAATCACAGATACGCAGTATTTT	CASSQGTGLITDTQYF
NA	NA	TRBV6-1	TRBJ2-5	TGTGCCAGCAGTGAATCGGGACACCACCAAGAGACCCAGTACTTC	CASSESGHHQETQYF
NA	NA	TRBV6-1	TRBJ2-3	TGTGCCAGCAGTGTTAGCACAGATACGCAGTATTTT	CASSVSTDTQYF
NA	NA	TRBV27	TRBJ1-4	TGTGCCAGCAGCAGGGGTACTAATGAAAAACTGTTTTTT	CASSRGTNEKLFF
NA	NA	TRBV5-5	TRBJ2-7	TGTGCCAGCAGCTTCGAATTTTGGGGTGGGCAGTACTTC	CASSFEFWGGQYF
NA	NA	TRBV4-1	TRBJ2-7	TGCGCCAGCAGCCAAGATACGCGCTACGAGCAGTACTTC	CASSQDTRYEQYF
NA	NA	TRBV28	TRBJ1-2	TGTGCCAGCAGTTTATCTCCAAGGACAGCCACTAACTATGGCTACACCTTC	CASSLSPRTATNYGYTF
once	NA	TRBV5-6	TRBJ2-7	TGTGCCAGCAGCTTGGGGTCCCTGTACGAGCAGTACTTC	CASSLGSLYEQYF
NA	NA	TRBV5-6	TRBJ2-7	TGTGCCAGCAGCAGATTTACAGGGATTAGCTACGAGCAGTACTTC	CASSRFTGISYEQYF
NA	TRBD1	TRBV9	TRBJ1-2	TGTGCCAGCAGCCCTTACAAACAGGGGAACTATGGCTACACCTTC	CASSPYKQGNYGYTF
NA	TRBD1	TRBV14	TRBJ2-3	TGTGCCAGCAGCCAAGACCCCTGGACAGGGAAAGGCACAGATACGCAGTATTTT	CASSQDPWTGKGTDTQYF
NA	TRBD2	TRBV6-5	TRBJ2-2	TGTGCCAGCAGACAACGTACTAGCGGCACCGGGGAGCTGTTTTTT	CASRQRTSGTGELFF
NA	NA	TRBV27	TRBJ2-5	TGTGCCAGCAGTCCCCGACAGACCCAAGAGACCCAGTACTTC	CASSPRQTQETQYF
NA	NA	TRBV6-7	TRBJ2-5	TGTGCCAACCCTGGAGAGACCCAGTACTTC	CANPGETQYF
NA	NA	TRBV4-2	TRBJ1-4	TGTGCCAGCAGCCAAGATCCCGGTACAGGGCGAAACGAAAAACTGTTTTTT	CASSQDPGTGRNEKLFF
NA	NA	TRBV28	TRBJ1-2	TGTGCCAGCAGTTTGCCGCAGGGGCCGGGTGGCTACACCTTC	CASSLPQGPGGYTF